One sample yielded the 5 T cell receptor beta chains listed below, sequenced in a study of T cell repertoires in cytomegalovirus infection. TCRdb reprocessed the reads via MiXCR and lists one record per CDR3 protein. Altogether over 450,000 distinct CDR3 sequences are present, about 11% being singletons, with the ten largest covering 10% to 13%. The sequencing sample was made of PBMCs. These receptors all come from a human donor in good health (CMV status not recorded). Some clones in this sample may be carry-over from other donors' samples.

This clonotype was seen ten or more times. The chain recombines TRBV10-3 with TRBJ1-1, with D possibly TRBD1 on 5 matching bases. Per germline, CDR1 ENHRY and CDR2 SYGVKD. The CDR3 is 15 residues long. V gave up 0 bases and J gave up 1 base, with 9 bases separating them. Here the CDR3 reads CAISESSQGNTEAFF. CDR3 in DNA: TGTGCCATCAGTGAGTCGAGCCAGGGGAACACTGAAGCTTTCTTT.

The rearrangement uses TRBV5-8 and TRBJ2-1; perhaps TRBD1 as D (6 bases). Between the trimmed V and J ends, which lost 3 bases and 5 bases, there was a span of 15 bases. The CDR3 length is 15 residues. Per the germline V gene, CDR1 is SGHTS and CDR2 is YDEGEE. In nucleotides, the CDR3 is TGTGCCAGCAGCTCATGGACAGTCATAAACAATGAGCAGTTCTTC. It specifies CASSSWTVINNEQFF.

This sequence joins TRBV5-1 and TRBJ1-4, with a weak D call TRBD1 (5 bases). Trimming stripped 0 bases from V and 8 bases from J, with 17 bases between. From germline, CDR1 is SGHRS and CDR2 YFSETQ. The CDR3 sequence is 16 residues long. The CDR3 region has the DNA TGCGCCAGCAGCTTGGAGGTCCAGGGCATCGGGGAAAAACTGTTTTTT. It translates to CASSLEVQGIGEKLFF. Full variable domain (outside the CDR3, taken from reference TRBV5-1 and TRBJ1-4): KAGVTQTPRYLIKTRGQQVTLSCSPISGHRSVSWYQQTPGQGLQFLFEYFSETQRNKGNFPGRFSGRQFSNSRSEMNVSTLELGDSALYLCASSLEVQGIGEKLFFGSGTQLSVL.

This clonotype was seen at least ten times. This chain connects TRBV7-9 to TRBJ1-1; 8 bases line up with TRBD1. V trimming: 6 bases; J trimming: 4 bases; junction bases outside the gene matches: 10. The CDR3 covers 15 residues. CDR1 is SEHNR and CDR2 is FQNEAQ in the germline V gene (reference sequence). The CDR3, as DNA: TGTGCCAGCAGTAGGGTGGACAGGGAGGGCACTGAAGCTTTCTTT. It codes for CASSRVDREGTEAFF.

This clonotype came up a few times. V and J are TRBV10-3 and TRBJ2-3; TRBD2 matches 8 bases. Trimming removed 10 bases from V and 6 bases from J; junction bases left unmatched: 6. The CDR3 runs 12 residues. Germline loops: CDR1 ENHRY, CDR2 SYGVKD. This chain's CDR3 is CATAGVGDTQYF. The CDR3 DNA reads as TGTGCCACAGCGGGAGTCGGCGATACGCAGTATTTT.